Below are 13 T cell receptor beta chains sequenced from a single sample in a study of T cell repertoires in cytomegalovirus infection (dated by TCRdb to the late 2010s). The instrument given in TCRdb is Illumina HiSeq 1500. The public sequencing data were trimmed at Q25 with fastp and processed into clonotypes with MiXCR by TCRdb, which kept only in-frame beta chains. Rows are unified per CDR3 protein, each entry keeping the most common DNA and genes. This sample comprises 290,000 or so distinct CDR3 sequences, about 25% of them detected only once. The ten top clones hold about 15% of the sample. Sequencing was performed on PBMCs. These TCRs come from a human donor in good health (CMV status not recorded). Some clones in this sample may be carry-over from other donors' samples.

The chain combines TRBV27 with TRBJ2-3, with 7 positions matching TRBD1. V trimming: 4 bases; J trimming: 3 bases; junction bases outside the gene matches: 7. The CDR3 consists of 15 residues. CDR1 and CDR2 from the germline V gene are MNHEY and SMNVEV (reference sequence). CDR3 DNA: TGTGCCAGCAGTTCTGACAGGGTGATAACAGATACGCAGTATTTT. It encodes CASSSDRVITDTQYF.

The chain is built from TRBV29-1 and TRBJ2-5; D gene ambiguous. V was shortened by 7 bases and J by 8 bases, with 14 bases between the two germline ends. The CDR3 spans 11 residues. Germline CDR1 and CDR2: SQVTM and ANQGSEA. CDR3 residues: CSAFYLGTQYF. CDR3 nucleotides: TGCAGCGCCTTTTATCTTGGAACCCAGTACTTC. Full variable domain (rest looked up from reference TRBV29-1 and TRBJ2-5): SAVISQKPSRDICQRGTSLTIQCQVDSQVTMMFWYRQQPGQSLTLIATANQGSEATYESGFVIDKFPISRPNLTFSTLTVSNMSPEDSSIYLCSAFYLGTQYFGPGTRLLVL.

The chain is built from TRBV7-8 and TRBJ2-3; possible D gene TRBD2, 5 bases. The CDR3 consists of 15 residues. Germline V lookup: CDR1 SGHVS, CDR2 FQNEAQ. Trimming removed 2 bases from V and 6 bases from J, with 15 bases in between. Here the CDR3 DNA reads TGTGCCAGCAGCTTAAGTGGGAGTTTATGGGATACGCAGTATTTT. Residues: CASSLSGSLWDTQYF.

The CDR3 loop reads CASSYPEREMKETQYF. The CDR3 DNA is TGTGCCAGCAGTTACCCTGAGCGGGAGATGAAGGAGACCCAGTACTTC. V gene TRBV6-6 combines with J gene TRBJ2-5; 8 bases agree with TRBD2. CDR1 is MNHNY and CDR2 is SVGAGI in the germline V gene (reference sequence). The CDR3 length is 16 residues. V was pared by 2 bases and J by 5 bases, with 10 bases of the junction left unmatched.

Ten or more counts support this clonotype. This chain links TRBV7-9 with TRBJ1-2, with TRBD1 as a possible D gene (6 bases). Between the trimmed V and J ends, which lost 3 bases and 2 bases, there was a span of 13 bases. Germline V gene sequence: CDR1 SEHNR, CDR2 FQNEAQ (reference sequence). This CDR3 is 15 amino acids long. The CDR3, as DNA: TGTGCCAGCAGCTTCGTGACAGGTGCAAACTATGGCTACACCTTC. This translates into CASSFVTGANYGYTF.

The chain couples TRBV4-2 to TRBJ2-5; 11 bases are a match to TRBD2. Germline lookup yields CDR1 LGHNA and CDR2 YNFKEQ. The CDR3 contains 18 residues. V dropped 1 base and J dropped 3; count of bases not matched to a gene: 10. The CDR3 is CASSQGSQLAGEEETQYF. DNA for the CDR3: TGTGCCAGCAGCCAAGGGTCCCAACTAGCGGGAGAAGAAGAGACCCAGTACTTC.

The rearrangement joins TRBV29-1 to TRBJ2-7; 10 bases are shared with TRBD1. J was trimmed by 4 bases and V by 8 bases; bases with no gene match: 8. In germline, CDR1 is SQVTM, CDR2 ANQGSEA. The length of the CDR3 is 13 residues. The CDR3 reads CSTTGTGAYEQYF. CDR3 bases: TGCAGCACAACCGGGACAGGGGCTTACGAGCAGTACTTC.

This sequence joins TRBV28 and TRBJ1-5; D uncertain. The CDR3 has 14 amino acids. In germline, CDR1 is MDHEN, CDR2 SYDVKM. The V and J ends lost 1 base and 3 bases respectively, with 7 bases between them. The CDR3 sequence is CASSLSLLNQPQHF. Here the CDR3 DNA reads TGTGCCAGCAGTTTATCCCTCCTCAATCAGCCCCAGCATTTT.

The table lists this clonotype with a few counts. This chain links TRBV7-2 with TRBJ2-5, with a tentative D call TRBD2 (6 bases). V dropped 7 bases and J dropped 3 bases, with 15 bases sitting between them. The CDR3 consists of 14 residues. CDR1 SGHTA and CDR2 FQGNSA come from the germline V gene. CDR3 protein: CASTPGVAEETQYF. Written as DNA, the CDR3 is TGTGCCAGCACCCCCGGGGTAGCGGAAGAGACCCAGTACTTC.

This clonotype was counted a few times. Relative to the germline gene, one junction end is altered; a read error may explain this. The J gene is TRBJ1-2, the V gene TRBV27, with 7 bases lining up with TRBD1. Looked up from germline, CDR1 is MNHEY and CDR2 is SMNVEV (reference sequence). The CDR3 contains 15 residues. The CDR3 spells CASSLSWPGGYGYTF. Written as DNA, the CDR3 is TGTGCCAGCAGTCTATCCTGGCCAGGGGGTTATGGCTACACCTTC.

This clonotype was recorded a few times. The chain is built from TRBV15 and TRBJ1-2; TRBD1 might be the D (6 bases). The V end lost 2 bases, the J end lost 0 bases, and 13 bases lay between the germline ends. CDR1 is LNHNV, CDR2 YYDKDF, per germline (reference sequence). This CDR3 is built from 16 residues. The CDR3 bases are TGTGCCACCAGCAGACCACCAGGGGAACCTAACTATGGCTACACCTTC. It is translated as CATSRPPGEPNYGYTF.

This clonotype was observed many times. The V call is TRBV7-2, the J call TRBJ1-6, with D unclear. CDR1 SGHTA and CDR2 FQGNSA come from the germline V gene. The CDR3 is 12 amino acids. V was clipped by 6 bases and J by 10 bases, with 10 bases between them. CDR3 nucleotides: TGTGCCAGCAGGGAAGGTATCTCACCCCTCCACTTT. Its protein is CASREGISPLHF.

This clonotype showed up many times. This rearrangement joins TRBV7-2 to TRBJ2-1; D gene unclear. CDR3 length: 16 residues. CDR1 SGHTA and CDR2 FQGNSA come from the germline V gene. Trimming cost V 1 base and J 1 base, with 11 bases left between them. The CDR3 here is CASSLVTAGSYNEQFF. CDR3 DNA sequence: TGTGCCAGCAGCTTAGTAACGGCAGGATCCTACAATGAGCAGTTCTTC.